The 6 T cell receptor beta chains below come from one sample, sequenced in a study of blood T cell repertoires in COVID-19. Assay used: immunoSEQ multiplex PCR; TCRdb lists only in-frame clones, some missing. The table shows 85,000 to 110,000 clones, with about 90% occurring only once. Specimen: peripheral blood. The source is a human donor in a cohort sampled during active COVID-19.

CDR3 in amino acids: CASSLAAGQGWNEQYF. DNA of the CDR3: TGTGCCAGCAGCTTAGCTGCGGGACAGGGGTGGAACGAGCAGTACTTC. The V call is TRBV7-6, the J call TRBJ2-7; 10 bases are a match to TRBD1. Germline loops: CDR1 SGHVS, CDR2 FNYEAQ. Unmatched junction bases numbered 7, after V lost 0 bases and J lost 5 bases. The CDR3 sequence is 16 residues long.

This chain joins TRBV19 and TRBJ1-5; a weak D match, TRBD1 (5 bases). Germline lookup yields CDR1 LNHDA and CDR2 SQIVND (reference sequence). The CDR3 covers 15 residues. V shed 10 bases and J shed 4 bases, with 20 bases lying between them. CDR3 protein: CATRRGRNSNQPQHF. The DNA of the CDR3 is TGTGCCACCCGGAGGGGTCGGAATTCAAATCAGCCCCAGCATTTT.

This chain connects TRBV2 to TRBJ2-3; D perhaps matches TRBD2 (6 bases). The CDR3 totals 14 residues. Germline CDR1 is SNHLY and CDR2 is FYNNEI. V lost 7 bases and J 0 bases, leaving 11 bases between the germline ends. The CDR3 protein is CASKEGTSTDTQYF. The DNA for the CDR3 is TGTGCCAGCAAGGAGGGGACTAGCACAGATACGCAGTATTTT.

CDR3 nucleotides: TGTGCCAGCAGTTTTGCCAGGGAACACCCTAGAAGAGATACGCAGTATTTT. It translates to CASSFAREHPRRDTQYF. This rearrangement joins TRBV28 to TRBJ2-3; possibly TRBD1 for D (5 bases). The V gene's germline CDR1 is MDHEN and CDR2 SYDVKM. With 3 bases removed from V and 5 bases from J, the gap between germline ends came to 21 bases. There are 17 residues in the CDR3.

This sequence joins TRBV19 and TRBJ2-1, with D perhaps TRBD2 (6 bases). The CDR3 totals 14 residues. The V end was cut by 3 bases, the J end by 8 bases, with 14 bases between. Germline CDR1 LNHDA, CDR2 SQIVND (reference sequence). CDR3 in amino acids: CASSIVGGVDEQFF. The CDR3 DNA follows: TGTGCCAGTAGTATCGTTGGCGGGGTCGATGAGCAGTTCTTC.

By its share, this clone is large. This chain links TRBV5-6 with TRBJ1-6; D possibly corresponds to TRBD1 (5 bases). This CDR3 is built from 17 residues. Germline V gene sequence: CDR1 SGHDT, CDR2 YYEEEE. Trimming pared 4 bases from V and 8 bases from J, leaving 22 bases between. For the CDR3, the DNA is TGTGCCAGCAGCGGGCGGGACTTATCCGGGGCGGATTCACCCCTCCACTTT. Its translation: CASSGRDLSGADSPLHF. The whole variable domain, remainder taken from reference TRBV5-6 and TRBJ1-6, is DAGVTQSPTHLIKTRGQQVTLRCSPKSGHDTVSWYQQALGQGPQFIFQYYEEEERQRGNFPDRFSGHQFPNYSSELNVNALLLGDSALYLCASSGRDLSGADSPLHFGNGTRLTVT.